These 2 T cell receptor beta chains share one sample of origin, sequenced in a study of T cells in Graves' hyperthyroidism and ophthalmopathy. TCR beta CDR3 regions were amplified from RNA. The HTBI primer set was used in a first-round RT-PCR of the TCR CDR3. Each CDR3 protein gets one entry after TCRdb re-called the multiplex PCR reads with MiXCR. The sample lists 300,000 to 450,000 distinct CDR3 sequences; around an eighth were seen once. The specimen sequenced was blood. The receptors derive from a man aged 25 to 40 with Graves' hyperthyroidism that later progressed to Graves' ophthalmopathy.

This clonotype was recorded a few times. V is TRBV4-2 and J is TRBJ2-1; D is possibly TRBD1 (6 bases). The CDR3 is 12 residues long. V dropped 11 bases and J dropped 4 bases, with 12 bases sitting between them. The germline V gene has CDR1 LGHNA and CDR2 YNFKEQ. CDR3 residues: CAVETGYNEQFF. For the CDR3, the DNA is TGTGCCGTAGAGACAGGTTACAATGAGCAGTTCTTC.

V usage is TRBV20-1 and J usage is TRBJ2-5; 8 bases are a match to TRBD2. The V segment lost 2 bases and the J segment 2 bases; nucleotides outside the gene matches: 4. Germline V gene data show CDR1 as DFQATT and CDR2 as SNEGSKA (reference sequence). This CDR3 has 14 residues. The CDR3 bases are TGCAGTGCTAGAAGGCGGGGGGAACAAGAGACCCAGTACTTC. Translated: CSARRRGEQETQYF.